The following is a TCR beta chain sequence with its context. The antigen it binds to is not known. Base quality data are lacking; no much larger clone is found one base away. The TCR beta CDR3 regions were amplified from the RNA transcripts. For the first round of RT-PCR on the TCR CDR3, the HTBI primer set was used together with the Qiagen OneStep RT-PCR kit. Libraries were constructed in a second round of multiplex PCR, after which size selection and purification were carried out. Libraries were sequenced paired-end with 100 bp reads on an Illumina HiSeq2000. As for the original processing: SOAPnuke was used to process the raw data, removing reads that contained adapters or uncalled bases, had a mean Phred below 15, or lacked an exact match to the constant primer or identifier. COPE v1.2.5 was used to merge the high-quality paired reads, and each unique nucleotide sequence was defined as a clonotype. Clonotypes were aligned to IMGT TRBV, TRBD and TRBJ reference segments using MiTCR v1.1. Only V-J combinations with frequency above 0.0001, covering 99% to 99.2% of repertoires, were analysed. A TCS score was defined as the ratio between F50 (clonal expansion) and ExV (chaos), using BLOSUM62-based TCRdist between CDR3 peptides within each V-J. Welch's t-statistics and random forest reduced around 510 V-J features to around 14, which were used in a naive Bayes classifier (R e1071). The public sequencing data were trimmed at Q25 with fastp and processed into clonotypes with MiXCR by TCRdb, which kept only in-frame beta chains. Each CDR3 protein gets just one entry, which takes the most common genes and DNA from the rows behind it. The V and J calls here are based on TCRdb, not the publication. This sample holds 500,000 to 550,000 distinct CDR3 sequences; just under 20% were observed only once. The ten largest account for approximately 50% of the sample.

V gives up 6 bases and J gives up 8 bases, and the segment between their germline ends measures 20 bases. From its cysteine to its phenylalanine, the CDR3 spans 15 amino acids. The entry retains the CDR3 DNA only, 45 bases that are in frame from base 1. The source of the sample is a study of T cells in Graves' hyperthyroidism and ophthalmopathy (dated by TCRdb to about 2019). About the study as a whole: Peripheral blood samples were taken at the time of initial diagnosis, prior to any treatment. The 85 to 100 discovery patients were divided at random into training and test sets in a 7:3 ratio. TCR V-J signatures able to tell the groups apart were searched for in a discovery cohort of 90 to 100 patients, of whom 40 to 45 had Graves' ophthalmopathy and roughly 59 had stable Graves' hyperthyroidism. Prospective prediction of ophthalmopathy was tested in an independent validation cohort of some 19 hyperthyroidism patients and some 17 patients who later progressed to ophthalmopathy. According to the paper, TCR Vbeta CDR3 sequencing was carried out on 135 peripheral blood samples, which came from fewer than 50 ophthalmopathy, 75 to 80 hyperthyroidism and about 17 progressor patients. After blood sampling, hyperthyroidism patients were treated with methimazole at a starting dose of 30 mg daily, and ophthalmopathy patients were treated with high-dose intravenous methylprednisolone. The study also compared thyroid tissue and blood T-cell repertoires from 5 to 7 Graves' hyperthyroidism patients. Broader findings and caveats from the paper: Most expanded thyroid clonotypes (frequency above 0.001) were also detected in blood, suggesting blood repertoires may reflect thyroid immune responses. In validation, the model predicted progression to ophthalmopathy with approximately 71% sensitivity and less than 75% specificity, a median of 6.5 months before onset. Sample size was not statistically predetermined, and investigators were not blinded to group allocation. A model built on a 13 V-J signature distinguished ophthalmopathy from stable hyperthyroidism, reaching roughly 88% sensitivity and around 81% specificity in cross-validation and 80%/75% in testing.

Moderately to severely active disease, a Clinical Activity Score of at least 3, a NOSPECS grade of at least 4, and a duration under 3 months were present in ophthalmopathy patients. Patients with uncontrolled infections, other autoimmune diseases, pregnancy or lactation were excluded. Diagnoses were based on clinical symptoms, serum thyroxine and TRAb, thyroid ultrasound and orbital computed tomography. PBMCs were isolated from more than 9 ml of fresh peripheral blood by Ficoll-Paque density gradient centrifugation. Trizol reagent was used to extract total RNA, and RNA quality was then checked on an Agilent 2100 Bioanalyzer.

The sequencing sample was made of blood. The rearrangement joined TRBV12-3 or TRBV12-4 to TRBJ2-1, and the D gene may be TRBD1, 6 bases matching. The sequence came from a man aged 35-49 years with Graves' ophthalmopathy. CDR3 protein: CASSSQGLNADEQFF. The base sequence is TGTGCCAGCAGCTCACAGGGCCTCAACGCAGATGAGCAGTTCTTC.